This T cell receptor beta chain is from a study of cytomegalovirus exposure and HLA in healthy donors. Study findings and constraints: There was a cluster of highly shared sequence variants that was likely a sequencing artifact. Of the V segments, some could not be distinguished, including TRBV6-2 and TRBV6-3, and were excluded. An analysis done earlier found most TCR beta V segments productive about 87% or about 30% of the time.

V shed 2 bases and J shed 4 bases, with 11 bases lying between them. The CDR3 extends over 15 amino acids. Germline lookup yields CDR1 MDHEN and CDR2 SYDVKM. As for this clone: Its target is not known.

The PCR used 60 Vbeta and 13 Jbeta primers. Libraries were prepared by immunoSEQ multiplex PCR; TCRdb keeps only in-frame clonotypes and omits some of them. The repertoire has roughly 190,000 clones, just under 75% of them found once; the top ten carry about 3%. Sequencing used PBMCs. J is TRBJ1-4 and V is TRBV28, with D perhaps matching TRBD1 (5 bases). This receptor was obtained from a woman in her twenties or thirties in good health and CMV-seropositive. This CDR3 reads CASSLKGIGNEKLFF. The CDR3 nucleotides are TGTGCCAGCAGTTTAAAGGGGATCGGTAATGAAAAACTGTTTTTT.